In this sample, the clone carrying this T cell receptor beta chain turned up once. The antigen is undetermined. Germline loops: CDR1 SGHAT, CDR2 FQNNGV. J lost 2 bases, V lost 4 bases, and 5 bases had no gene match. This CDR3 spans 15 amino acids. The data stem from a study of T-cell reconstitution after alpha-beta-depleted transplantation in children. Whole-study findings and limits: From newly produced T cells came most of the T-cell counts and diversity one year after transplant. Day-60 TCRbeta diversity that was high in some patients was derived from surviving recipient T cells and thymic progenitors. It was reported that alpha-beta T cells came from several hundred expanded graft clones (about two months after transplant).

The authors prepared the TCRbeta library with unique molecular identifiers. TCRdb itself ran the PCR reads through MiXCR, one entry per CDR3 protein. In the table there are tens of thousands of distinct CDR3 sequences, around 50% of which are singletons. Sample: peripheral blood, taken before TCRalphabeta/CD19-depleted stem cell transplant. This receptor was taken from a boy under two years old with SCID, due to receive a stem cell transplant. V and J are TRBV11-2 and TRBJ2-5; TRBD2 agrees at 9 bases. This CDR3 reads CASSWSGGRQETQYF. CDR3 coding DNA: TGTGCCAGCAGCTGGAGCGGGGGGAGACAAGAGACCCAGTACTTC. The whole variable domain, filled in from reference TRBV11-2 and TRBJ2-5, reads EAGVAQSPRYKIIEKRQSVAFWCNPISGHATLYWYQQILGQGPKLLIQFQNNGVVDDSQLPKDRFSAERLKGVDSTLKIQPAKLEDSAVYLCASSWSGGRQETQYFGPGTRLLVL.